Listed here are 5 T cell receptor beta chains from one sample, sequenced in a study of T-cell reconstitution after alpha-beta-depleted transplantation in children. A library of TCRbeta sequences, prepared with unique molecular identifiers, was generated. A single record per CDR3 protein comes from TCRdb applying MiXCR to the PCR reads. The sample has 450,000 to 550,000 distinct CDR3 sequences, roughly an eighth seen once. Specimen: PBMCs, mostly from graft donor cells, collected 180 days after TCRalphabeta/CD19-depleted stem cell transplant. These TCRs come from a female patient aged 2-9 years who had a stem cell transplant for aplastic anemia, so the T cells may come from the graft donor.

The chain joins TRBV6-1 to TRBJ2-7; D uncertain. The CDR3 sequence is 12 residues long. Trimming shortened V by 8 bases and J by 1 base, and 9 bases separated the two germline ends. The germline gives CDR1 MNHNS, CDR2 SASEGT. The CDR3 region has the DNA TGTGCCAGCGGAGACGTATCCTACGAGCAGTACTTC. Translating it yields CASGDVSYEQYF.

This clonotype was picked up a small number of times. This chain links TRBV11-1 with TRBJ2-7, with D perhaps TRBD1 or TRBD2 (5 bases each). This CDR3 contains 18 residues. CDR1 is SGHAT and CDR2 is FQDESV in the germline V gene (reference sequence). V lost 4 bases and J lost 6, with 28 bases in between. CDR3 residues: CASSSRDGPLNSRGEQYF. In DNA form, the CDR3 reads TGTGCCAGCAGCTCTCGGGACGGGCCTTTGAATTCCCGTGGCGAGCAGTACTTC.

This clonotype was observed a handful of times. The CDR3 nucleotides are TGTGCCAGCAGCTTAACCGGGACAGGGGATGGCTACACCTTC. Protein product: CASSLTGTGDGYTF. V gene TRBV7-9 combines with J gene TRBJ1-2, with TRBD1 identical over 10 bases. Germline CDR1 reads SEHNR; CDR2 reads FQNEAQ (reference sequence). The CDR3 has 14 residues. The ends lost 2 bases at V and 6 bases at J; junction bases unmatched: 3.

This clonotype was counted a few times. This chain connects TRBV12-5 to TRBJ2-1; 7 nucleotides agree with TRBD2. The V gene end was trimmed by 5 bases and the J gene end by 0 bases; junction bases not matched to a gene: 10. CDR1 and CDR2 from the germline V gene are LGHNT and FRNRAP. This CDR3 comprises 17 residues. CDR3 sequence reads: CASGPRTSANSYNEQFF. The DNA for the CDR3 is TGTGCTAGTGGTCCCCGAACTAGCGCGAACTCCTACAATGAGCAGTTCTTC. The full variable domain, rest sourced from reference TRBV12-5 and TRBJ2-1, is DARVTQTPRHKVTEMGQEVTMRCQPILGHNTVFWYRQTMMQGLELLAYFRNRAPLDDSGMPKDRFSAEMPDATLATLKIQPSEPRDSAVYFCASGPRTSANSYNEQFFGPGTRLTVL.

In its sample, this clonotype was seen many times. This chain connects TRBV20-1 to TRBJ2-2; possible D gene TRBD1, 6 bases. CDR1 and CDR2 (germline): DFQATT, SNEGSKA (reference sequence). V lost 0 bases, J lost 0 bases, and 11 bases lay in between. The length of the CDR3 is 16 residues. The CDR3 region is CSARDRGPTNTGELFF. As DNA, the CDR3 is TGCAGTGCTAGAGACAGGGGCCCGACGAACACCGGGGAGCTGTTTTTT.